The 23 T cell receptor beta chains given below trace back to one sample, sequenced in a study of T cell responses to AZD1222 COVID-19 vaccine. The data were produced by immunoSEQ multiplex PCR, yet TCRdb's version contains in-frame clones alone and is incomplete. The data contain about 64,000 clones, 80% to 95% of them seen just once; the ten biggest clones take up less than 7%. The sequenced sample was peripheral blood, obtained 28 days after the second dose of the MenACWY control vaccine. The receptors stem from an adult who received the MenACWY meningococcal vaccine as a control.

This chain links TRBV6-6 with TRBJ2-7; 9 positions agree with TRBD1. There are 14 residues in the CDR3. The junction had 7 bases not matched to a gene; V was cut back by 6 bases and J by 4 bases. Per the germline V gene, CDR1 is MNHNY and CDR2 is SVGAGI (reference sequence). CDR3 loop: CASRYRQGVYEQYF. In DNA form, the CDR3 reads TGTGCCAGCAGGTACAGACAGGGGGTGTACGAGCAGTACTTC.

The chain is built from TRBV27 and TRBJ2-1, with D possibly TRBD1 on 5 matching bases. CDR1 is MNHEY, CDR2 SMNVEV, per germline (reference sequence). The CDR3 length is 12 residues. With 2 bases removed from V and 7 bases from J, the gap between germline ends came to 6 bases. CDR3 in amino acids: CASSLQGNEQFF. The CDR3 DNA reads as TGTGCCAGCAGTTTACAGGGTAATGAGCAGTTCTTC.

The gene calls are TRBV4-1 and TRBJ1-1; D is ambiguous. The V gene lost 3 bases and the J gene lost 4 bases, with 12 bases spanning the gap. The CDR3 runs 14 residues. Germline values: CDR1 MGHRA, CDR2 YSYEKL. The CDR3 sequence is CASSQRVARTEAFF. CDR3 DNA sequence: TGCGCCAGCAGCCAGAGGGTGGCTCGCACTGAAGCTTTCTTT.

V and J are TRBV5-1 and TRBJ2-1; no definite D call. From germline, CDR1 is SGHRS and CDR2 YFSETQ. The CDR3 is 14 residues long. Trimming removed 2 bases from V and 5 bases from J, with 11 bases in between. CDR3 bases: TGCGCCAGCAGCTTCTTATACCAAAACAATGAGCAGTTCTTC. It yields the protein CASSFLYQNNEQFF.

V usage is TRBV9 and J usage is TRBJ2-1; 13 positions agree with TRBD2. Per germline, CDR1 SGDLS and CDR2 YYNGEE. J was trimmed by 5 bases and V by 0 bases; bases with no gene match: 5. This CDR3 has 17 amino acids. CDR3 in amino acids: CASSVDQLAGGNNEQFF. CDR3 DNA sequence: TGTGCCAGCAGCGTAGATCAACTAGCGGGAGGGAACAATGAGCAGTTCTTC.

This chain joins TRBV28 and TRBJ1-5, with 8 bases fitting TRBD1. V was pared by 6 bases and J by 4 bases, with 5 bases of the junction left unmatched. In germline, CDR1 is MDHEN, CDR2 SYDVKM. The CDR3 is 14 amino acids. The CDR3 reads CASSPGQVNQPQHF. The CDR3 bases are TGTGCCAGCAGCCCGGGACAGGTTAATCAGCCCCAGCATTTT.

In DNA, the CDR3 is TGTGCCAGCAGCTTAGACGAGGGGTTCAATCAGCCCCAGCATTTT. It translates to CASSLDEGFNQPQHF. The chain combines TRBV7-6 with TRBJ1-5; perhaps TRBD1 as D (5 bases). Germline loops: CDR1 SGHVS, CDR2 FNYEAQ. V dropped 1 base and J dropped 3 bases, with 10 bases sitting between them. This CDR3 is built from 15 residues.

This chain connects TRBV5-1 to TRBJ2-1; perhaps TRBD2 as D (5 bases). This CDR3 region has 19 residues. CDR1 and CDR2 (germline): SGHRS, YFSETQ. The V gene lost 3 bases and the J gene lost 0 bases, with 22 bases spanning the gap. The CDR3 here is CASSSTDLPLTSSYNEQFF. DNA for the CDR3: TGCGCCAGCAGCTCCACGGACTTGCCCTTAACCAGCTCCTACAATGAGCAGTTCTTC.

A single count supports this clone. The chain has TRBV6-1 and TRBJ2-4, with 13 bases aligning to TRBD2. The CDR3 totals 18 residues. V shed 1 base and J 5 bases; nucleotides not matched to a gene: 8. Germline V CDR1 and CDR2: MNHNS, SASEGT. CDR3 amino acids: CASSEVGGTSGKENIQYF. The CDR3 DNA is TGTGCCAGCAGTGAAGTTGGGGGGACTAGCGGGAAAGAAAACATTCAGTACTTC.

The chain couples TRBV4-1 to TRBJ2-2; D remains ambiguous. Germline-derived CDR1 and CDR2 are MGHRA and YSYEKL. The ends were cut back, 2 bases at V and 0 bases at J, with 7 bases in the middle. CDR3 length: 15 amino acids. The CDR3 loop reads CASSQQVSNTGELFF. The CDR3 DNA is TGCGCCAGCAGCCAACAGGTATCGAACACCGGGGAGCTGTTTTTT.

The chain combines TRBV27 with TRBJ1-5; 8 bases map to TRBD1. Germline V gene data show CDR1 as MNHEY and CDR2 as SMNVEV (reference sequence). The junction had 8 bases not matched to a gene; V was cut back by 5 bases and J by 5 bases. The CDR3 covers 15 residues. The CDR3 sequence: CASSKQTGGYQPQHF. For the CDR3, the DNA is TGTGCCAGCAGTAAACAAACAGGGGGTTATCAGCCCCAGCATTTT.

In this sample, this clone turned up once. The CDR3 loop is CASSLGSIPGYGYTF. CDR3 coding DNA: TGTGCCAGCAGCTTAGGTTCCATCCCGGGCTATGGCTACACCTTC. J is TRBJ1-2 and V is TRBV7-9; D gene unclear. V lost 1 base to trimming and J lost 4 bases, with 13 bases between them. Germline V gives CDR1 SEHNR, CDR2 FQNEAQ (reference sequence). The CDR3 is 15 residues long.

The chain is built from TRBV4-3 and TRBJ2-1, with a possible D match to TRBD2 (5 bases). The CDR3 has 15 amino acids. V lost 0 bases, J lost 0 bases, and 6 bases lay in between. Per the germline V gene, CDR1 is LGHNA and CDR2 is YSLEER. The CDR3 is CASSQDGGSYNEQFF. The CDR3 region has the DNA TGCGCCAGCAGCCAAGACGGAGGCTCCTACAATGAGCAGTTCTTC.

The chain carries TRBV19 and TRBJ2-3; D may be TRBD1 (5 bases). V dropped 10 bases and J dropped 3 bases, with 20 bases sitting between them. The CDR3 spans 15 residues. Per the germline V gene, CDR1 is LNHDA and CDR2 is SQIVND (reference sequence). In DNA, the CDR3 is TGTGCCACCAGTAGTGGCACAGGACCGACAGATACGCAGTATTTT. This gives the protein CATSSGTGPTDTQYF.

The V and J genes are TRBV24-1 and TRBJ2-2; 11 positions match TRBD2. The CDR3 is 17 amino acids. In germline, CDR1 is KGHDR, CDR2 SFDVKD. V was clipped by 1 base and J by 2 bases; unmatched bases: 2. CDR3 nucleotide sequence: TGTGCCACCAGTGATTTAACTAGCGGGAGAAACACCGGGGAGCTGTTTTTT. This sequence encodes CATSDLTSGRNTGELFF.

The CDR3 bases are TGTGCCAGCAGCGTAGATGGGGGGGACACTGAAGCTTTCTTT. Amino acid sequence: CASSVDGGDTEAFF. This chain links TRBV9 with TRBJ1-1; tentative D call: TRBD1 (5 bases). V lost 0 bases to trimming and J lost 3 bases, with 9 bases between them. The CDR3 is 14 residues long. CDR1 SGDLS and CDR2 YYNGEE come from the germline V gene.

The chain uses TRBV28 and TRBJ2-4, with a tentative D call TRBD1 (5 bases). V was shortened by 5 bases and J by 0 bases, with 11 bases between the two germline ends. Germline V gene lookup returns CDR1 MDHEN and CDR2 SYDVKM. The CDR3 length is 15 residues. The CDR3 DNA follows: TGTGCCAGCAGTGTGGACACCCTAGCCAAAAACATTCAGTACTTC. This encodes CASSVDTLAKNIQYF. Looking up the rest from reference TRBV28 and TRBJ2-4 gives the full variable domain: DVKVTQSSRYLVKRTGEKVFLECVQDMDHENMFWYRQDPGLGLRLIYFSYDVKMKEKGDIPEGYSVSREKKERFSLILESASTNQTSMYLCASSVDTLAKNIQYFGAGTRLSVL.

The rearrangement joins TRBV15 to TRBJ2-7; maybe TRBD1 (5 bases). The CDR3 is made up of 16 amino acids. CDR1 LNHNV and CDR2 YYDKDF come from the germline V gene (reference sequence). Between the trimmed V and J ends, which lost 2 bases and 6 bases, there was a span of 20 bases. The CDR3 nucleotides are TGTGCCACCAGCAGAAGAACCAGGGCTCCGGTCTCCGAGCAGTACTTC. Protein product: CATSRRTRAPVSEQYF.

The chain combines TRBV3-1 (or the pseudogene TRBV3-2) with TRBJ2-7; no definite D call. From germline, CDR1 is LGHDT and CDR2 YNNKEL (reference sequence). Trimming shortened V by 0 bases and J by 6 bases, and 12 bases separated the two germline ends. The CDR3 is 14 amino acids. As DNA, the CDR3 is TGTGCCAGCAGCCAAGACCCGTCCAGTGCCGAGCAGTACTTC. Amino acid sequence: CASSQDPSSAEQYF.

V gene TRBV5-1 combines with J gene TRBJ2-7; 15 bases fit TRBD2. The V gene's germline CDR1 is SGHRS and CDR2 YFSETQ. The CDR3 has 14 residues. V lost 6 bases to trimming and J lost 7 bases; unmatched junction nucleotides: 5. The CDR3 here is CASTGTSGRREQYF. CDR3 bases: TGCGCCAGCACCGGGACTAGCGGGAGGCGTGAGCAGTACTTC.

This chain uses TRBV18 with TRBJ2-2, with 10 bases fitting TRBD2. With 1 base clipped from V and 4 bases from J, the junction kept 9 bases outside the gene matches. CDR3 length equals 18 residues. Germline values: CDR1 KGHSH, CDR2 LQKENI. The CDR3 is CASSPLASGSGATGELFF. CDR3 nucleotide sequence: TGTGCCAGCTCACCACTAGCTAGCGGGAGCGGGGCCACCGGGGAGCTGTTTTTT.

This chain uses TRBV7-2 with TRBJ1-1, with a weak D call TRBD1 (6 bases). CDR1 is SGHTA, CDR2 FQGNSA, per germline. There are 12 residues in the CDR3. V lost 10 bases, J lost 4 bases, and 13 bases lay in between. The CDR3 spells CATHQGSTEAFF. CDR3 nucleotides: TGTGCCACCCATCAGGGGTCCACTGAAGCTTTCTTT.

The chain employs TRBV2 and TRBJ2-5; 7 bases are shared with TRBD2. Germline lookup yields CDR1 SNHLY and CDR2 FYNNEI. The CDR3 consists of 13 residues. With V trimmed by 3 bases and J by 4 bases, 2 bases remained unmatched. CDR3 amino acids: CASSEWGGETQYF. In nucleotides, the CDR3 is TGTGCCAGCAGTGAGTGGGGGGGAGAGACCCAGTACTTC.